This TCR beta chain was profiled in a study of blood T cell repertoires in COVID-19 (dated by TCRdb to about 2020). Regarding the research as a whole: Collaborator samples came from the United States, Italy and Spain and covered acute and convalescent phases of COVID-19. A freely available public database, intended as a resource for researchers studying the immune response to SARS-CoV-2, is where the repertoires were released. The samples were drawn from two sources: the first 160 participants of the ongoing ImmuneRACE study, and 1,200 or so subjects contributed by 6 global collaborators. Subjects who had been exposed to COVID-19, were actively infected with it, or had recovered from it provided the deeply sampled blood TCRbeta repertoires that made up the dataset. Where available, HLA class I and class II types were obtained from metadata supplied by the sample provider rather than from assay-based typing. Nearly every sample came with metadata listing a de-identified subject ID, COVID-19 status, age in years and sex. The prospective study material was composed of cDNA or gDNA derived from T cells, B-cell-depleted T cells, or PBMCs. Findings and caveats that apply to the study as a whole: The amount of clinical and demographic metadata varied by source and participant and was provided uncurated.

Whole blood was collected in K2EDTA tubes by collaborating institutions according to the institutions' own protocols. For TCRbeta analysis, collaborators shipped samples as frozen whole blood, isolated PBMCs, or DNA extracted from either of those sample types. The immunoSEQ Assay, a bias-controlled multiplex PCR, was used to amplify TCRbeta CDR3 regions from genomic DNA. The authors processed their data as follows. Within the assay, amplification of reference gene primers was used to estimate how many nucleated cells each sample contained. Sequence reads were collapsed and filtered to measure the absolute abundance of every unique TCRbeta CDR3 rearrangement. For each sample, productive Simpson clonality was calculated by taking the square root of Simpson's diversity index across productive rearrangements. The table comes from immuneACCESS by way of TCRdb, which keeps in-frame sequences with V and J called. Part of the clones is missing from these tables; in studies checked, under half for an unresolved V gene and the rest for unknown reasons. That table is the source of V, J and clone size, and D and trimming were worked out from the DNA. The sample has approximately 210,000 clones on record, 70% to 90% of them singletons. The ten largest clonotypes hold around 1.5% of the sample.

At the junction V is shortened by 4 bases and J by 5 bases, with 8 bases in between. From the germline V gene, CDR1 is WSHSY and CDR2 is SAAADI. Reading from cysteine to phenylalanine, the CDR3 counts 13 amino acids. Only the CDR3 portion is preserved as DNA: 39 bases, with reading frame beginning at the first base. This clone has only one observation. Its target antigen remains unknown. The input lacks base qualities; no much larger clone sits a single base away. Sequences were obtained from peripheral blood. The chain couples TRBV10-2 to TRBJ2-2, with the D gene uncertain. This TCR was recovered from a man between 18 and 35 years old with active or convalescent COVID-19. The DNA sequence reads TGCGCCAGCAGTGCGGCTAGAACCGGGGAGCTGTTTTTT. It codes for CASSAARTGELFF.